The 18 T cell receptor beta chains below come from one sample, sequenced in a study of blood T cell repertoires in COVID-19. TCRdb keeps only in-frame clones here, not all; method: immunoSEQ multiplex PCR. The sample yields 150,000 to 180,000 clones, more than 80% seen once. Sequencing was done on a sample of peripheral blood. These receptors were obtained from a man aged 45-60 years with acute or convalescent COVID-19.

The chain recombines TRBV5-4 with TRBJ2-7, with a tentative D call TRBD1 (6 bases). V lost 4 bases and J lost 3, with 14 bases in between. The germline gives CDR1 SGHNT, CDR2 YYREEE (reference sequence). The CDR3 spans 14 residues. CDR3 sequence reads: CASSPGQRDYEQYF. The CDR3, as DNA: TGTGCCAGCAGCCCTGGACAGAGAGACTACGAGCAGTACTTC.

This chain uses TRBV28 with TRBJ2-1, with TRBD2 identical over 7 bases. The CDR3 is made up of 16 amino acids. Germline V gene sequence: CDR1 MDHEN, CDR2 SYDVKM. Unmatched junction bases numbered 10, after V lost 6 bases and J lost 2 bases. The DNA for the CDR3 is TGTGCCAGCAGCCTTCGGGGGGTCGGAACCTACAATGAGCAGTTCTTC. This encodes CASSLRGVGTYNEQFF.

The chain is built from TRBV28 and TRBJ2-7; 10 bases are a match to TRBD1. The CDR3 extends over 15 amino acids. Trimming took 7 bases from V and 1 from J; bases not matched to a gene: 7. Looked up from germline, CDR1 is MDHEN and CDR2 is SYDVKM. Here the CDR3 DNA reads TGTGCCAGCAACACTCCGGGACAGGGGTCCTACGAGCAGTACTTC. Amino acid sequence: CASNTPGQGSYEQYF.

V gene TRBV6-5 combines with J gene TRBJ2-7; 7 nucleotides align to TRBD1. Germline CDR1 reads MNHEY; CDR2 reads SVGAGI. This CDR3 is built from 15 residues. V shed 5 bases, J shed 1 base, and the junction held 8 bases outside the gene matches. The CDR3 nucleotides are TGTGCCAGCAGTCAGGACAGGATCGGGTCCTACGAGCAGTACTTC. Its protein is CASSQDRIGSYEQYF.

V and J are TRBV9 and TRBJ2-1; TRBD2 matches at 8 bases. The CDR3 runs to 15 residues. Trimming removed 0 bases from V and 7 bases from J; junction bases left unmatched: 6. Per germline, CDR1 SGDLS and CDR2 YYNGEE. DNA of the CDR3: TGTGCCAGCAGCGTAGAGGGTAGCGGGATAAATGAGCAGTTCTTC. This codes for CASSVEGSGINEQFF.

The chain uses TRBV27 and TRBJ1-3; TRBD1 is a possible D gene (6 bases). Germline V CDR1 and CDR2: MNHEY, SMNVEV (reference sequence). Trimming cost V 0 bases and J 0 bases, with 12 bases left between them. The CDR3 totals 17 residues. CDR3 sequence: CASSLSGARGSGNTIYF. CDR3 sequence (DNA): TGTGCCAGCAGTTTATCGGGGGCTCGGGGCTCTGGAAACACCATATATTTT.

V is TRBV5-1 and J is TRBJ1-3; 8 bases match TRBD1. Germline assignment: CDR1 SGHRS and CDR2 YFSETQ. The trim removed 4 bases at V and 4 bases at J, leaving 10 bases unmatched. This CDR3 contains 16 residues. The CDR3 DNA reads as TGCGCCAGCAGCGCGTCCCGGACAGGGCAAGGAAACACCATATATTTT. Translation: CASSASRTGQGNTIYF.

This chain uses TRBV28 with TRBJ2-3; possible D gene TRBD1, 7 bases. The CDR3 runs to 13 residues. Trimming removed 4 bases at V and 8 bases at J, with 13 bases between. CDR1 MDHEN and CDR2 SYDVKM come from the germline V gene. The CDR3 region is CASSSGGQGTQYF. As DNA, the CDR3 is TGTGCCAGCAGTTCAGGGGGGCAAGGTACGCAGTATTTT.

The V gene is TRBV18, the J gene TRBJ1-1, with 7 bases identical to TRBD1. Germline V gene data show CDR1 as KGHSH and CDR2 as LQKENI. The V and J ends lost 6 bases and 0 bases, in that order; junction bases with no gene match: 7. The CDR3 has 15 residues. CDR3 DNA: TGTGCCAGCTCCCCAATGACAGGGTTGAACACTGAAGCTTTCTTT. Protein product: CASSPMTGLNTEAFF.

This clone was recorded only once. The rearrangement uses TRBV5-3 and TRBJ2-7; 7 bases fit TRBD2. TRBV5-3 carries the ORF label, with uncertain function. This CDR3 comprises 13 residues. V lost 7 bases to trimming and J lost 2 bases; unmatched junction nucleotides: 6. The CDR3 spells CARANTSAYEQYV. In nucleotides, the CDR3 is TGTGCCAGAGCGAATACTAGCGCCTACGAGCAGTACGTC.

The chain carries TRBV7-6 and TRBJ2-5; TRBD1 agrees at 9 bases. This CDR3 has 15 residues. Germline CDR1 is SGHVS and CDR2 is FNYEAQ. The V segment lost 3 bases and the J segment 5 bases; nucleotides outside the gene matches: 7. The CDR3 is CASSLGTGPRETQYF. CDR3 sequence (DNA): TGTGCCAGCAGCTTGGGGACAGGGCCCCGGGAGACCCAGTACTTC. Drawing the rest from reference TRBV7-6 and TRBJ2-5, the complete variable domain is GAGVSQSPRYKVTKRGQDVALRCDPISGHVSLYWYRQALGQGPEFLTYFNYEAQQDKSGLPNDRFSAERPEGSISTLTIQRTEQRDSAMYRCASSLGTGPRETQYFGPGTRLLVL.

The CDR3: CASSLISGGDTGELFF. CDR3 nucleotide sequence: TGTGCCAGCAGTTTAATAAGCGGGGGGGACACCGGGGAGCTGTTTTTT. The rearrangement uses TRBV27 and TRBJ2-2; 10 bases match TRBD2. Germline CDR1 and CDR2: MNHEY and SMNVEV (reference sequence). CDR3 size: 16 residues. V gave up 2 bases and J gave up 3 bases; unmatched junction bases: 3.

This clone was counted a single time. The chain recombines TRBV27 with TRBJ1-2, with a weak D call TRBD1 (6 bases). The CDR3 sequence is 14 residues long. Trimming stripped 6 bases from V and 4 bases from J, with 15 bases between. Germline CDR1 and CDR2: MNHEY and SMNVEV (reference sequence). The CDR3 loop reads CASSRQVQGYGYTF. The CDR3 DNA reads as TGTGCCAGCAGCCGACAGGTCCAGGGCTATGGCTACACCTTC.

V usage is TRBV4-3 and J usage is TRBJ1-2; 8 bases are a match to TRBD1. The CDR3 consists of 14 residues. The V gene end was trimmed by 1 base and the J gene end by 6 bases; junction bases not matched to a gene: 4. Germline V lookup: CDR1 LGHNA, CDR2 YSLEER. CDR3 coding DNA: TGCGCCAGCAGCCAAGGGAGGACAGGGCATGGCTACACCTTC. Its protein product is CASSQGRTGHGYTF.

The CDR3 DNA sequence: TGCGCCAGCAGCTTCAAGAGAGGGGGACGCGGCAATCAGCCCCAGCATTTT. Protein: CASSFKRGGRGNQPQHF. The chain uses TRBV5-1 and TRBJ1-5; D may be TRBD1 (6 bases). There are 17 residues in the CDR3. The ends were cut back, 2 bases at V and 2 bases at J, with 17 bases in the middle. Germline V gene sequence: CDR1 SGHRS, CDR2 YFSETQ.

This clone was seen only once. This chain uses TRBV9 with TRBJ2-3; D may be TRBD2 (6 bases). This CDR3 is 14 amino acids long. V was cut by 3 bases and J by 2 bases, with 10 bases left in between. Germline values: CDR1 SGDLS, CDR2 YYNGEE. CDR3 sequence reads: CASSGAGFTDTQYF. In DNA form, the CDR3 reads TGTGCCAGCAGCGGCGCGGGGTTCACAGATACGCAGTATTTT.

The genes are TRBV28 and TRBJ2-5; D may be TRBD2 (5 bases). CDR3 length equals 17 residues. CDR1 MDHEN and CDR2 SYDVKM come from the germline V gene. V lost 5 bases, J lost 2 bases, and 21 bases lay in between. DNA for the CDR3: TGTGCCAGCAGTCTCAGACTACCCCAAATAAAGCAAGAGACCCAGTACTTC. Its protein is CASSLRLPQIKQETQYF.

The CDR3 here is CASSYRAGIGYNEQFF. CDR3 DNA: TGTGCCAGCAGTTACAGGGCGGGCATCGGATACAATGAGCAGTTCTTC. V gene TRBV6-2 or TRBV6-3 combines with J gene TRBJ2-1, with D perhaps TRBD2 (5 bases). The CDR3 totals 16 residues. From germline, CDR1 is MNHEY and CDR2 SVGEGT. Trimming removed 2 bases from V and 4 bases from J, with 15 bases in between.